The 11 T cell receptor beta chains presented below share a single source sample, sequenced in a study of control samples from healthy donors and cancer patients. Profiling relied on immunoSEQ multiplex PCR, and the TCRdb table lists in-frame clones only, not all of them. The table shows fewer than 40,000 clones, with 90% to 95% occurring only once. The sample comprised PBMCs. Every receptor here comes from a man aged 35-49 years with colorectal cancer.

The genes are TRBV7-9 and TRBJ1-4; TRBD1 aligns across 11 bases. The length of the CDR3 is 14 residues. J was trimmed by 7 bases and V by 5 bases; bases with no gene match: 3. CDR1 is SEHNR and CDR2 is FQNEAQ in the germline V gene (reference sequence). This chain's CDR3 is CASSPGTGGEKLFF. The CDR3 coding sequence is TGTGCCAGCAGCCCGGGGACAGGGGGTGAAAAACTGTTTTTT.

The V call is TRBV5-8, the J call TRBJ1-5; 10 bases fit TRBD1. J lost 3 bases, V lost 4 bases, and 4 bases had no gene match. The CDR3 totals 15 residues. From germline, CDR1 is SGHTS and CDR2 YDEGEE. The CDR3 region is CASSPGTGVNQPQHF. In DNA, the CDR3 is TGTGCCAGCAGCCCCGGGACAGGGGTCAATCAGCCCCAGCATTTT. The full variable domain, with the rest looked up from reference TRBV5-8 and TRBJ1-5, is EAGVTQSPTHLIKTRGQQATLRCSPISGHTSVYWYQQALGLGLQFLLWYDEGEERNRGNFPPRFSGRQFPNYSSELNVNALELEDSALYLCASSPGTGVNQPQHFGDGTRLSIL.

CDR3 amino acids: CASRLGGDLVEQFF. The CDR3 nucleotides are TGTGCCAGCAGGCTCGGCGGGGACCTGGTTGAGCAGTTCTTC. V is TRBV11-3 and J is TRBJ2-1; weak D call: TRBD2 (6 bases). The length of the CDR3 is 14 residues. V was pared by 6 bases and J by 9 bases, with 18 bases between. Germline-derived CDR1 and CDR2 are SGHNT and YENEEA.

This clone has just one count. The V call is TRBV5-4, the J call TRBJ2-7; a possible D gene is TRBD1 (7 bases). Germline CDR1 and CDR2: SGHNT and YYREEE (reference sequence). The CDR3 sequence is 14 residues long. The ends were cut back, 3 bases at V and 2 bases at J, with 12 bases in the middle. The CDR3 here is CASSSTGEAYEQYF. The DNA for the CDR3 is TGTGCCAGCAGCTCCACAGGGGAGGCCTACGAGCAGTACTTC.

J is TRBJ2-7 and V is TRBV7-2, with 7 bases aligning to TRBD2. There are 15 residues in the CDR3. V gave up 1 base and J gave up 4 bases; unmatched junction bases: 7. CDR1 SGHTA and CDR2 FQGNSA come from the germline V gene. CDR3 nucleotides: TGTGCCAGCAGCTTAGGGGGAGGGCCTAGATACGAGCAGTACTTC. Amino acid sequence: CASSLGGGPRYEQYF.

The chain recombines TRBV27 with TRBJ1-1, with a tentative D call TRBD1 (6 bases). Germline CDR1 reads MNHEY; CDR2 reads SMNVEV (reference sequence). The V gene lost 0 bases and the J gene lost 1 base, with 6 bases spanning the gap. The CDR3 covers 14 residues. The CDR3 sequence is CASSLSTGNTEAFF. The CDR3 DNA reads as TGTGCCAGCAGTTTATCGACAGGGAACACTGAAGCTTTCTTT.

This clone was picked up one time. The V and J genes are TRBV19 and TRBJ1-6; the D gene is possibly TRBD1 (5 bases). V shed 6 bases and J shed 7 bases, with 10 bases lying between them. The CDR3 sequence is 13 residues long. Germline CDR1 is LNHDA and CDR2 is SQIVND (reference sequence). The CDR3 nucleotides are TGTGCCAGTAGGAGCAGGGTGAATTCACCCCTCCACTTT. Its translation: CASRSRVNSPLHF.

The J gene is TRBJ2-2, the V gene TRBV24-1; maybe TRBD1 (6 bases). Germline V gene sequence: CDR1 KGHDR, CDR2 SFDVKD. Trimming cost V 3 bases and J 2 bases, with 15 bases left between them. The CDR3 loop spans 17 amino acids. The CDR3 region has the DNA TGTGCCACCAGTGATCTGACCGGGACATTCAACACCGGGGAGCTGTTTTTT. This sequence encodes CATSDLTGTFNTGELFF.

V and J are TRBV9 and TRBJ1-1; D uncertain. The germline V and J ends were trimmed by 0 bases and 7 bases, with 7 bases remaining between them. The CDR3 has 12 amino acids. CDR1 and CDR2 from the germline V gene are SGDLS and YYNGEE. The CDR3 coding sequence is TGTGCCAGCAGCGTAGATGGAGATGAAGCTTTCTTT. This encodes CASSVDGDEAFF. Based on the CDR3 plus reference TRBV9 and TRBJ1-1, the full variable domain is DSGVTQTPKHLITATGQRVTLRCSPRSGDLSVYWYQQSLDQGLQFLIQYYNGEERAKGNILERFSAQQFPDLHSELNLSSLELGDSALYFCASSVDGDEAFFGQGTRLTVV.

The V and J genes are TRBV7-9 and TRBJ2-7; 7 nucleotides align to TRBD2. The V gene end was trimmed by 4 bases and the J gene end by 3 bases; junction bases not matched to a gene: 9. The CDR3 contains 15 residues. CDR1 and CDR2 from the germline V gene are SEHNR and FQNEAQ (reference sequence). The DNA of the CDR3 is TGTGCCAGCAGCTGGGAGGGGTCCCACGTCTACGAGCAGTACTTC. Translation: CASSWEGSHVYEQYF.

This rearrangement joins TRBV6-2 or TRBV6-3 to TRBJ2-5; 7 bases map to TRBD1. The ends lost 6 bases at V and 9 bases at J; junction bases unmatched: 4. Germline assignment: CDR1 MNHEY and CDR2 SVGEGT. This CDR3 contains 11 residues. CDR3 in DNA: TGTGCCAGCAGCCAACAGGGGCCCCAGTACTTC. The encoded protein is CASSQQGPQYF.